What follows are 2 T cell receptor beta chains derived from one specimen sequenced in a study of T cell responses to AZD1222 COVID-19 vaccine. Profiled with immunoSEQ multiplex PCR; TCRdb holds only in-frame clones, not every one. The table lists some 150,000 clones, approximately 89% of them singletons. The sample was peripheral blood, taken 28 days after the second AZD1222 dose. The receptors come from an adult who received the AZD1222 COVID-19 vaccine.

The CDR3 is CASQGTYEQYF. In nucleotides, the CDR3 is TGTGCCAGCCAGGGGACCTACGAGCAGTACTTC. The chain joins TRBV19 to TRBJ2-7, with D maybe TRBD1 (6 bases). With 9 bases removed from V and 2 bases from J, the gap between germline ends came to 8 bases. The CDR3 loop spans 11 amino acids. Germline CDR1 reads LNHDA; CDR2 reads SQIVND (reference sequence).

This clone has only one observation. This rearrangement joins TRBV19 to TRBJ1-5; D is undetermined. In germline, CDR1 is LNHDA, CDR2 SQIVND (reference sequence). Trimming cost V 7 bases and J 10 bases, with 14 bases left between them. The CDR3 contains 12 residues. CDR3 sequence: CASIRPGNPQHF. The CDR3 coding sequence is TGTGCCAGTATTAGACCCGGCAATCCCCAGCATTTT.